The 28 T cell receptor beta chains below come from one sample, sequenced in a study of blood T cell repertoires in COVID-19. TCRdb's copy holds only in-frame clones and misses some; the assay was immunoSEQ multiplex PCR. The data hold roughly 250,000 clones, with 75% to 90% observed a single time. The sequencing input was peripheral blood. These receptors all stem from a man aged 25-40 years with acute or convalescent COVID-19.

This sequence joins TRBV6-1 and TRBJ1-2; 7 nucleotides match TRBD1. CDR1 is MNHNS, CDR2 SASEGT, per germline. V shed 5 bases and J 1 base; nucleotides not matched to a gene: 7. CDR3 length: 15 residues. Written as DNA, the CDR3 is TGTGCCAGCAGTCCGGGACAGCCACTTAACTATGGCTACACCTTC. Translation gives CASSPGQPLNYGYTF.

The CDR3 bases are TGTGCCAGCACCTTGGGGCTGAACACTGAAGCTTTCTTT. Its protein product is CASTLGLNTEAFF. The gene calls are TRBV12-3 or TRBV12-4 and TRBJ1-1, with D possibly being TRBD1 (5 bases). Trimming cost V 7 bases and J 0 bases, with 9 bases left between them. The CDR3 has 13 residues.

This chain connects TRBV5-6 to TRBJ2-3; D possibly corresponds to TRBD2 (7 bases). This CDR3 spans 16 amino acids. In germline, CDR1 is SGHDT, CDR2 YYEEEE. V dropped 1 base and J dropped 2 bases, with 14 bases sitting between them. In DNA, the CDR3 is TGTGCCAGCAGCTTGTTAGGGGGAGGGCCCACAGATACGCAGTATTTT. Translating gives CASSLLGGGPTDTQYF. The variable domain in full, completed from reference TRBV5-6 and TRBJ2-3, reads DAGVTQSPTHLIKTRGQQVTLRCSPKSGHDTVSWYQQALGQGPQFIFQYYEEEERQRGNFPDRFSGHQFPNYSSELNVNALLLGDSALYLCASSLLGGGPTDTQYFGPGTRLTVL.

The J gene is TRBJ1-4, the V gene TRBV5-5; the D gene is possibly TRBD1 (6 bases). V dropped 0 bases and J dropped 10 bases, with 16 bases sitting between them. Germline lookup yields CDR1 SGHKS and CDR2 YYEKEE (reference sequence). This CDR3 is built from 15 residues. CDR3 protein: CASSLGTGTIGKLFF. The CDR3 nucleotides are TGTGCCAGCAGCTTGGGCACAGGGACAATCGGAAAACTGTTTTTT.

This clone showed up just once. The rearrangement uses TRBV5-1 and TRBJ2-2; TRBD1 might be the D (5 bases). The CDR3 is 15 residues long. The V end lost 4 bases, the J end lost 1 base, and 11 bases lay between the germline ends. Germline V gene sequence: CDR1 SGHRS, CDR2 YFSETQ. The CDR3 DNA sequence: TGCGCCAGCAGCCCCGGACACATGAACACCGGGGAGCTGTTTTTT. Its protein is CASSPGHMNTGELFF.

The CDR3 reads CASSRTGGEEKLFF. CDR3 sequence (DNA): TGTGCCAGCAGCCGGACAGGGGGCGAAGAAAAACTGTTTTTT. The chain recombines TRBV7-9 with TRBJ1-4; 11 bases are a match to TRBD1. The CDR3 sequence is 14 residues long. The germline V gene has CDR1 SEHNR and CDR2 FQNEAQ (reference sequence). The trim removed 5 bases at V and 8 bases at J, leaving 4 bases unmatched.

The J gene is TRBJ2-1, the V gene TRBV12-2; the table's D call of TRBD2 was not tested on the DNA. TRBV12-2 is a known pseudogene. This CDR3 has 15 residues. The chain's CDR3 is CASRTGTSGYNEQFF. The CDR3, as DNA: TGTGCAAGTCGTACCGGGACTAGCGGTTACAATGAGCAGTTCTTC.

The chain couples TRBV6-1 to TRBJ2-2, with a weak D call TRBD2 (7 bases). The CDR3 extends over 13 amino acids. Trimming took 3 bases from V and 6 from J, leaving 8 bases between them. From germline, CDR1 is MNHNS and CDR2 SASEGT. CDR3 amino acids: CASSDGGPGELFF. CDR3 DNA: TGTGCCAGCAGTGACGGGGGGCCCGGGGAGCTGTTTTTT.

V gene TRBV6-5 combines with J gene TRBJ2-7; 13 bases align to TRBD2. The CDR3 runs 14 residues. The J segment lost 13 bases and the V segment lost 5 bases, leaving 11 bases of the junction unmatched. Germline CDR1 is MNHEY and CDR2 is SVGAGI. CDR3 nucleotide sequence: TGTGCCAGCAGTAACCTGGGACTAGCGGGGTCCCACTACTTC. It encodes CASSNLGLAGSHYF.

J is TRBJ1-1 and V is TRBV28; D not certain. Trimming pared 6 bases from V and 5 bases from J, leaving 22 bases between. The CDR3 is 16 residues long. Germline lookup yields CDR1 MDHEN and CDR2 SYDVKM. The CDR3 DNA reads TGTGCCAGCAGCCGCACATACCCTGCATCGTTGACTGAAGCTTTCTTT. This gives the protein CASSRTYPASLTEAFF.

The chain combines TRBV7-9 with TRBJ1-6; D may be TRBD1 (6 bases). CDR3 length: 14 residues. With 5 bases removed from V and 9 bases from J, the gap between germline ends came to 14 bases. The germline V gene encodes CDR1 SEHNR and CDR2 FQNEAQ (reference sequence). CDR3 bases: TGTGCCAGCAGCGAACAGGGTGGAGGTTCACCCCTCCACTTT. Its translation: CASSEQGGGSPLHF.

This chain joins TRBV18 and TRBJ1-1; a weak D match, TRBD1 (6 bases). Trimming took 1 base from V and 5 from J, leaving 8 bases between them. This CDR3 comprises 13 residues. Germline loops: CDR1 KGHSH, CDR2 LQKENI. CDR3 sequence (DNA): TGTGCCAGCTCACCACTCACAGGGACTGAAGCTTTCTTT. Translation: CASSPLTGTEAFF.

The chain has TRBV6-1 and TRBJ1-4; D is perhaps TRBD1 (5 bases). The CDR3 extends over 16 amino acids. V dropped 2 bases and J dropped 5 bases, with 15 bases sitting between them. The V gene's germline CDR1 is MNHNS and CDR2 SASEGT. The CDR3 DNA reads as TGTGCCAGCAGTGAATATTTGCAGGGTCAAAATGAAAAACTGTTTTTT. Translated: CASSEYLQGQNEKLFF.

The chain carries TRBV3-1 (or the pseudogene TRBV3-2) and TRBJ1-1; D remains unclear. Germline CDR1 and CDR2: LGHDT and YNNKEL (reference sequence). The CDR3 sequence is 14 residues long. V lost 4 bases to trimming and J lost 3 bases, with 12 bases between them. For the CDR3, the DNA is TGTGCCAGCAGCCCCCCGCGGCTGGACACTGAAGCTTTCTTT. Translated, it gives CASSPPRLDTEAFF.

This clone was picked up one time. The chain employs TRBV19 and TRBJ1-1, with TRBD1 as a possible D gene (6 bases). V was trimmed by 6 bases and J by 0 bases, leaving 17 bases between them. Per germline, CDR1 LNHDA and CDR2 SQIVND (reference sequence). This CDR3 comprises 16 residues. CDR3 DNA sequence: TGTGCCAGTAGCCACCCCGGACAGCCTTTGAACACTGAAGCTTTCTTT. This sequence encodes CASSHPGQPLNTEAFF.

This clone was detected only once. The chain employs TRBV15 and TRBJ2-7; 9 nucleotides line up with TRBD2. The germline gives CDR1 LNHNV, CDR2 YYDKDF (reference sequence). After removal of 3 bases from V and 7 bases from J, the junction contained 10 bases not matched to a gene. The CDR3 has 15 residues. CDR3 region: CATSSPSGAWGEQYF. The CDR3 nucleotides are TGTGCCACCAGCAGCCCTAGCGGGGCCTGGGGGGAGCAGTACTTC.

A single count supports this clone. The chain recombines TRBV9 with TRBJ2-1, with TRBD2 matching 8 bases. Germline V gene data show CDR1 as SGDLS and CDR2 as YYNGEE. J was trimmed by 4 bases and V by 2 bases; bases with no gene match: 5. CDR3 length: 15 residues. The CDR3 protein is CASSVVGTRYNEQFF. Here the CDR3 DNA reads TGTGCCAGCAGCGTGGTAGGGACTAGATACAATGAGCAGTTCTTC. The variable domain in full, with the rest retrieved from reference TRBV9 and TRBJ2-1, is DSGVTQTPKHLITATGQRVTLRCSPRSGDLSVYWYQQSLDQGLQFLIQYYNGEERAKGNILERFSAQQFPDLHSELNLSSLELGDSALYFCASSVVGTRYNEQFFGPGTRLTVL.

This clone was observed once. This chain links TRBV28 with TRBJ1-2; tentative D call: TRBD1 (6 bases). Looked up from germline, CDR1 is MDHEN and CDR2 is SYDVKM. CDR3 length equals 17 residues. The germline V and J ends were trimmed by 5 bases and 1 base, with 20 bases remaining between them. CDR3 protein: CASSPPIGRGFNYGYTF. The CDR3 nucleotides read TGTGCCAGCAGTCCCCCGATTGGGAGGGGGTTTAACTATGGCTACACCTTC.

The chain has TRBV3-1 (or the pseudogene TRBV3-2) and TRBJ2-1; TRBD2 aligns across 15 bases. After removal of 3 bases from V and 6 bases from J, the junction contained 9 bases not matched to a gene. This CDR3 is 18 amino acids long. CDR1 and CDR2 (germline): LGHDT, YNNKEL (reference sequence). CDR3 protein: CASSHRTSGRGVGNEQFF. The CDR3 DNA sequence: TGTGCCAGCAGCCATCGGACTAGCGGGAGGGGGGTAGGCAATGAGCAGTTCTTC.

The V and J genes are TRBV6-5 and TRBJ1-5, with 10 nucleotides matching TRBD1. Trimming at V came to 8 bases and at J to 6 bases, leaving 4 bases not matched to a gene. Germline V CDR1 and CDR2: MNHEY, SVGAGI. The CDR3 length is 13 residues. The CDR3 region has the DNA TGTGCCAGCCTAAGGGACAGGGGTCAGCCCCAGCATTTT. Protein: CASLRDRGQPQHF.

This rearrangement joins TRBV9 to TRBJ1-3; a possible D gene is TRBD1 (5 bases). The CDR3 loop spans 16 amino acids. V was clipped by 4 bases and J by 0 bases, with 14 bases between them. Germline V gene data show CDR1 as SGDLS and CDR2 as YYNGEE. This CDR3 is CASSFPPDSSGNTIYF. For the CDR3, the DNA is TGTGCCAGCAGCTTCCCCCCAGACAGCTCTGGAAACACCATATATTTT.

V is TRBV4-1 and J is TRBJ2-1, with 10 bases that match TRBD2. The trim removed 0 bases at V and 12 bases at J, leaving 11 bases unmatched. The CDR3 runs to 16 residues. Germline-derived CDR1 and CDR2 are MGHRA and YSYEKL. The CDR3 bases are TGCGCCAGCAGCCAAGATGGTAGCGGGGGGAGCCCTGGGCAGTTCTTC. This codes for CASSQDGSGGSPGQFF.

Remarks on this clone: In the same sample, other DNA sequences code for this CDR3. CDR3 region: CASSLGLASYNEQFF. The CDR3 DNA is TGCGCCAGCAGCTTAGGACTAGCGTCCTACAATGAGCAGTTCTTC. This chain uses TRBV5-1 with TRBJ2-1; 9 bases align to TRBD2. J was trimmed by 1 base and V by 2 bases; bases with no gene match: 1. The V gene's germline CDR1 is SGHRS and CDR2 YFSETQ. This CDR3 region has 15 residues.

The V call is TRBV15, the J call TRBJ1-2; 7 bases align to TRBD1. The CDR3 totals 16 residues. Germline V gene data show CDR1 as LNHNV and CDR2 as YYDKDF (reference sequence). After removal of 0 bases from V and 3 bases from J, the junction contained 7 bases not matched to a gene. CDR3 region: CATSRDQQGRYYGYTF. CDR3 nucleotides: TGTGCCACCAGCAGAGACCAACAGGGGCGCTACTATGGCTACACCTTC.

The V gene is TRBV4-1, the J gene TRBJ1-2; D call uncertain. The CDR3 covers 14 residues. Trimming took off 0 bases at V and 0 bases at J, with 5 bases between the two ends. CDR1 and CDR2 (germline): MGHRA, YSYEKL. The CDR3 here is CASSQDPANYGYTF. The CDR3 DNA is TGCGCCAGCAGCCAAGATCCGGCTAACTATGGCTACACCTTC.

This chain links TRBV19 with TRBJ1-2; D is perhaps TRBD1 (5 bases). Germline CDR1 is LNHDA and CDR2 is SQIVND (reference sequence). The CDR3 runs 13 residues. V was pared by 6 bases and J by 6 bases, with 14 bases between. The CDR3 nucleotides read TGTGCCAGTAGCCGACAGATAAGGGATGGCTACACCTTC. This sequence encodes CASSRQIRDGYTF.

This chain uses TRBV28 with TRBJ1-2; 8 positions match TRBD1. Germline V gene sequence: CDR1 MDHEN, CDR2 SYDVKM. Trimming took 0 bases from V and 8 from J; bases not matched to a gene: 8. The CDR3 is 15 residues long. The CDR3 here is CASSLWAGGHEGYTF. The CDR3 DNA is TGTGCCAGCAGTTTATGGGCAGGGGGCCACGAGGGCTACACCTTC.

V and J are TRBV6-1 and TRBJ1-6, with TRBD1 as a possible D gene (5 bases). From germline, CDR1 is MNHNS and CDR2 SASEGT. The CDR3 runs 15 residues. V lost 3 bases to trimming and J lost 0 bases, with 6 bases between them. CDR3 nucleotide sequence: TGTGCCAGCAGTGACAGGGCCTCCTATAATTCACCCCTCCACTTT. Amino acid sequence: CASSDRASYNSPLHF.